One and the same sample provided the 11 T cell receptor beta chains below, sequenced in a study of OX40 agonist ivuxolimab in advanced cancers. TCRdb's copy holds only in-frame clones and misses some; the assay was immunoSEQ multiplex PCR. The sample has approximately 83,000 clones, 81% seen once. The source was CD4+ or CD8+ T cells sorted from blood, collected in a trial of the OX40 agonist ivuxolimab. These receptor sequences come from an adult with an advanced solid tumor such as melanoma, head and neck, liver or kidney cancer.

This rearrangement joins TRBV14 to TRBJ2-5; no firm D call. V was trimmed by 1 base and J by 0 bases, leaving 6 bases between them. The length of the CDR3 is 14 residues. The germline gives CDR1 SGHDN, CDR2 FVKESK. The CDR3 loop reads CASSQVGYQETQYF. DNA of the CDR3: TGTGCCAGCAGCCAAGTCGGATACCAAGAGACCCAGTACTTC.

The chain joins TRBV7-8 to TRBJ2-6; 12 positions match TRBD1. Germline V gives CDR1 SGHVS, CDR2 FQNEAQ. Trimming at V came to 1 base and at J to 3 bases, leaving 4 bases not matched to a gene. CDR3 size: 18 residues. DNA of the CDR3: TGTGCCAGCAGCTTAGAGGGACAGGGGGCGAGTGGGGCCAACGTCCTGACTTTC. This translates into CASSLEGQGASGANVLTF.

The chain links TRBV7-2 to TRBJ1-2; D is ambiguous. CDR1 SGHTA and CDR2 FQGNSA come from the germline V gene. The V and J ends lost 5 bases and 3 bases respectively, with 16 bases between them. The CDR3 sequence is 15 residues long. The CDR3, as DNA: TGTGCCAGCAGCCTGCGTGATGGAGGTGACTATGGCTACACCTTC. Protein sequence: CASSLRDGGDYGYTF.

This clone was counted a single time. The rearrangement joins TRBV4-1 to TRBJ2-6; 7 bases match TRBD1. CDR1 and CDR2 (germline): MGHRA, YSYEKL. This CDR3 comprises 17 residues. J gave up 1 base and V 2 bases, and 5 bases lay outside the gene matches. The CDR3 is CASSQTKTGSGANVLTF. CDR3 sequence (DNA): TGCGCCAGCAGCCAAACTAAGACAGGGTCTGGGGCCAACGTCCTGACTTTC.

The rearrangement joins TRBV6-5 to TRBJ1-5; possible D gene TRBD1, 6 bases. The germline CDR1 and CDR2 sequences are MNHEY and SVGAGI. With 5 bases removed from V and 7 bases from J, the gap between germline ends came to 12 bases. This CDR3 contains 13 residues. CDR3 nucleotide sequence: TGTGCCAGCAGTGAACAGGGTTGGCAGCCCCAGCATTTT. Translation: CASSEQGWQPQHF.

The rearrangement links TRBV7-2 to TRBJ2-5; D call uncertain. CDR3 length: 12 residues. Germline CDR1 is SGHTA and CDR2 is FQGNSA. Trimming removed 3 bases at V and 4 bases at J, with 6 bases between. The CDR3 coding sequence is TGTGCCAGCAGCTTGTATCGAGAGACCCAGTACTTC. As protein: CASSLYRETQYF.

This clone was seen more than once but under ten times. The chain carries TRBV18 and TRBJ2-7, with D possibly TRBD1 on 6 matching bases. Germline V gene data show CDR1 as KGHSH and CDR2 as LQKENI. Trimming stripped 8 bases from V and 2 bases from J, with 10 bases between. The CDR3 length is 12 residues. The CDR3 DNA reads TGTGCCAGCCGACAGGAAACCTACGAGCAGTACTTC. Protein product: CASRQETYEQYF.

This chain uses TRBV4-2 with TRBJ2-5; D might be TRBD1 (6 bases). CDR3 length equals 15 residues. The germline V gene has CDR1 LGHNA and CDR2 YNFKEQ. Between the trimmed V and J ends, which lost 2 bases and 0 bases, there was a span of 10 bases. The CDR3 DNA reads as TGTGCCAGCAGCCAAAGGGGGACGTACCAAGAGACCCAGTACTTC. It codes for CASSQRGTYQETQYF.

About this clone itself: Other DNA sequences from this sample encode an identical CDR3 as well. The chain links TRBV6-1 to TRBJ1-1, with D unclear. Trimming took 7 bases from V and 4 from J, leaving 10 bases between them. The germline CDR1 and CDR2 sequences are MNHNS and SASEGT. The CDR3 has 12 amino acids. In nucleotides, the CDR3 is TGTGCCAGCACCTATGACGCCACTGAAGCTTTCTTT. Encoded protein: CASTYDATEAFF.

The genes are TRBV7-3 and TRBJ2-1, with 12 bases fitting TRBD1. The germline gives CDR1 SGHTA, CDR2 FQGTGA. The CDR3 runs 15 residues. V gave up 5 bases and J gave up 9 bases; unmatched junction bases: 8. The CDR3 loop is CASSGTGGAGSEQFF. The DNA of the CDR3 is TGTGCCAGCAGCGGGACAGGGGGCGCTGGGAGTGAGCAGTTCTTC. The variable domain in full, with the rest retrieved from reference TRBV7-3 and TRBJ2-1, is GAGVSQTPSNKVTEKGKYVELRCDPISGHTALYWYRQSLGQGPEFLIYFQGTGAADDSGLPNDRFFAVRPEGSVSTLKIQRTERGDSAVYLCASSGTGGAGSEQFFGPGTRLTVL.

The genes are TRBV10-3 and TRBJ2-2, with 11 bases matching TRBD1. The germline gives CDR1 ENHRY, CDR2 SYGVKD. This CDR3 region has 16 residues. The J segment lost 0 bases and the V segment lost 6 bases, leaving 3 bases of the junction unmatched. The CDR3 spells CAIRTGQGANTGELFF. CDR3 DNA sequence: TGTGCCATCAGGACGGGACAGGGGGCGAACACCGGGGAGCTGTTTTTT.